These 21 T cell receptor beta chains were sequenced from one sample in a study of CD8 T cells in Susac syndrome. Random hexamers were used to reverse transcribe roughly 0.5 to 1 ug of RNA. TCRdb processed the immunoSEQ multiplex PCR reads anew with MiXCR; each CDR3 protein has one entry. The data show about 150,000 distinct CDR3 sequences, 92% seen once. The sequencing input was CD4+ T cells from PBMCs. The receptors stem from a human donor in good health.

The CDR3 sequence: CASTGRTSGTRSYEQYF. CDR3 bases: TGTGCCAGCACCGGGAGGACTAGCGGAACCCGATCTTACGAGCAGTACTTC. The genes are TRBV6-2 or TRBV6-3 and TRBJ2-7; 10 bases align to TRBD2. V gave up 7 bases and J gave up 4 bases; unmatched junction bases: 16. CDR3 length equals 17 residues. Per germline, CDR1 MNHEY and CDR2 SVGEGT.

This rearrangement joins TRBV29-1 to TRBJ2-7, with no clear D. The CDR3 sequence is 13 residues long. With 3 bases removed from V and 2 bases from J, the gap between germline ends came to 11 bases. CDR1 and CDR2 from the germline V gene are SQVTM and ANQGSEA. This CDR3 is CSVDVVGTYEQYF. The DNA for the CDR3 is TGCAGCGTTGACGTTGTAGGGACCTACGAGCAGTACTTC.

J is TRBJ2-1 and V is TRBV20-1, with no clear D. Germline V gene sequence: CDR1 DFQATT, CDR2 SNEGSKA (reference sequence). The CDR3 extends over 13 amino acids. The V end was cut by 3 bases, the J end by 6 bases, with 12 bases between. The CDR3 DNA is TGCAGTGCTAGGGTGATATCCGGCAATGAGCAGTTCTTC. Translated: CSARVISGNEQFF.

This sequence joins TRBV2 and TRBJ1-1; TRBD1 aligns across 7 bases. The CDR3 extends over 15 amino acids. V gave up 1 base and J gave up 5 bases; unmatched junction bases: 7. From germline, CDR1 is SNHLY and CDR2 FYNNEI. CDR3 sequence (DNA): TGTGCCAGCAGTGAAGGTAACAGGGGAGGGACTGAAGCTTTCTTT. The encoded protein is CASSEGNRGGTEAFF.

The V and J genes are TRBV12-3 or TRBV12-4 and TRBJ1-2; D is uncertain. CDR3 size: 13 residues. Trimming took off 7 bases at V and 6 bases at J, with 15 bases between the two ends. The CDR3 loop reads CASNIDSEDGYTF. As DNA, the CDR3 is TGTGCCAGCAATATTGATTCCGAGGATGGCTACACCTTC.

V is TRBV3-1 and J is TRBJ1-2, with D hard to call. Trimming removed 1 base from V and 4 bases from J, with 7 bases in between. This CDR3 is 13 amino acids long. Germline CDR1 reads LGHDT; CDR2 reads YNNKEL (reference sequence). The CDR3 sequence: CASSQAGIYGYTF. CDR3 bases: TGTGCCAGCAGCCAAGCGGGGATCTATGGCTACACCTTC.

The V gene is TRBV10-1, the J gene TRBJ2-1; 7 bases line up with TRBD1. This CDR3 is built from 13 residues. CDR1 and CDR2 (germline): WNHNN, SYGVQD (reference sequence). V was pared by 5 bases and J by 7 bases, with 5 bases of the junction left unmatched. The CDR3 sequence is CASSTGQQNEQFF. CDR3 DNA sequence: TGCGCCAGCAGTACGGGACAGCAAAATGAGCAGTTCTTC.

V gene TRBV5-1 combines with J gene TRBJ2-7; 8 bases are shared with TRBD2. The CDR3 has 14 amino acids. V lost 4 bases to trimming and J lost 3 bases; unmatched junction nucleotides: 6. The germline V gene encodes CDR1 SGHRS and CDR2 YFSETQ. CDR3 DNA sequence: TGCGCCAGCAGCCCCGGGGGGGCCAGCTACGAGCAGTACTTC. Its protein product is CASSPGGASYEQYF.

The CDR3 DNA reads TGTGCCAGCAGTTTGGGGCAGCAGCTCTATGGCTACACCTTC. Its translation: CASSLGQQLYGYTF. The chain combines TRBV28 with TRBJ1-2; perhaps TRBD1 as D (5 bases). This CDR3 spans 14 amino acids. V was cut by 3 bases and J by 4 bases, with 12 bases left in between. Per the germline V gene, CDR1 is MDHEN and CDR2 is SYDVKM.

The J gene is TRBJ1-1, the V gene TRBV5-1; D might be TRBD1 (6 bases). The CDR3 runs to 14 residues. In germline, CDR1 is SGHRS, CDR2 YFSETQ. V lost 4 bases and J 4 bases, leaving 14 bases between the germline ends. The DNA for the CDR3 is TGCGCCAGCAGCGTACAGGGTGGGGGCACTGAAGCTTTCTTT. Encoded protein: CASSVQGGGTEAFF.

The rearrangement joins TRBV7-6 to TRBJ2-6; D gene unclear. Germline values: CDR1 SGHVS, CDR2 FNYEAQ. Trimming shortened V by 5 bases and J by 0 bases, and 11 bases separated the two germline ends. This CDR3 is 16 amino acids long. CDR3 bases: TGTGCCAGCAGCCCCCGACGGAGCTCTGGGGCCAACGTCCTGACTTTC. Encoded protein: CASSPRRSSGANVLTF.

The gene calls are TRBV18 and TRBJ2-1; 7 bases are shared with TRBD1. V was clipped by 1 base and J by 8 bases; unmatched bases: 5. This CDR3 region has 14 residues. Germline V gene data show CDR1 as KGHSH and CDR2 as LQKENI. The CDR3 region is CASSPQQGQYEQFF. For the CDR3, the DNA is TGTGCCAGCTCACCACAACAGGGGCAGTATGAGCAGTTCTTC.

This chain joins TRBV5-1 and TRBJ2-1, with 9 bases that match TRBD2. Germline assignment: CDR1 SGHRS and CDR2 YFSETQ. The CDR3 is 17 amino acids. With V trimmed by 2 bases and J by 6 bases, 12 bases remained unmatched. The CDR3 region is CASSLGLAGRLRNEQFF. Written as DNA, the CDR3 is TGCGCCAGCAGCTTAGGCCTAGCGGGAAGACTACGCAATGAGCAGTTCTTC.

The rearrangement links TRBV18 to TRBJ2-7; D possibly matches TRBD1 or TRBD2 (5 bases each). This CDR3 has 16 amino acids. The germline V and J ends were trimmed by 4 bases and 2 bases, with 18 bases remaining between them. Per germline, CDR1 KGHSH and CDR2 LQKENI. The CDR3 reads CASSLFSGTGTYEQYF. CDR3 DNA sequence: TGTGCCAGCTCACTTTTCTCCGGGACGGGAACCTACGAGCAGTACTTC.

This CDR3 is CSTGGTGGYEQYF. The CDR3 DNA reads TGCAGCACCGGGGGGACAGGGGGCTACGAGCAGTACTTC. The chain has TRBV29-1 and TRBJ2-7; the match to TRBD1 covers 11 bases. Germline V CDR1 and CDR2: SQVTM, ANQGSEA. There are 13 residues in the CDR3. V lost 8 bases, J lost 3 bases, and 6 bases stayed unmatched.

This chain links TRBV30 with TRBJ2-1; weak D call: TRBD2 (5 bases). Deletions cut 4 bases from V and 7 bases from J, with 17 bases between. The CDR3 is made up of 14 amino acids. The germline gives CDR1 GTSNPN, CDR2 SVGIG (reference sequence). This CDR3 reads CAWTPGPTGNEQFF. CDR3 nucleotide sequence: TGTGCCTGGACGCCTGGACCGACGGGGAATGAGCAGTTCTTC.

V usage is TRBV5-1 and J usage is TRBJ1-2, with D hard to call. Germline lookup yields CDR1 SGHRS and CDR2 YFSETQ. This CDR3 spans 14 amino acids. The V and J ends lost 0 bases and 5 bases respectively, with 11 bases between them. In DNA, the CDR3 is TGCGCCAGCAGCTTGGACGCCCCGAGATATGGCTACACCTTC. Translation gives CASSLDAPRYGYTF.

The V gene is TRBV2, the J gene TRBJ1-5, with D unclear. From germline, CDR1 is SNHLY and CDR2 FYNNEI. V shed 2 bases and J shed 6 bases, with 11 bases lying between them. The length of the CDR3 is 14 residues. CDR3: CASSEWAEGQPQHF. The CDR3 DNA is TGTGCCAGCAGTGAATGGGCAGAGGGTCAGCCCCAGCATTTT. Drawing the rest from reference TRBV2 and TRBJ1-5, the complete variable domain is EPEVTQTPSHQVTQMGQEVILRCVPISNHLYFYWYRQILGQKVEFLVSFYNNEISEKSEIFDDQFSVERPDGSNFTLKIRSTKLEDSAMYFCASSEWAEGQPQHFGDGTRLSIL.

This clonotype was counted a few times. In nucleotides, the CDR3 is TGTGCCAGCAGCTCCCGGAAGGGCGGGACCCAGTACTTC. It translates to CASSSRKGGTQYF. This rearrangement joins TRBV7-3 to TRBJ2-5; no clear D. The V and J ends lost 4 bases and 7 bases respectively, with 13 bases between them. Germline V gene lookup returns CDR1 SGHTA and CDR2 FQGTGA. CDR3 size: 13 residues.

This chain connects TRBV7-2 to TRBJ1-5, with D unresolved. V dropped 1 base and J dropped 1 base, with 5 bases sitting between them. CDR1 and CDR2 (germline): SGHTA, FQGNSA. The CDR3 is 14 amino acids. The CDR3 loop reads CASSLDLSNQPQHF. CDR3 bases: TGTGCCAGCAGCTTAGATCTAAGCAATCAGCCCCAGCATTTT.

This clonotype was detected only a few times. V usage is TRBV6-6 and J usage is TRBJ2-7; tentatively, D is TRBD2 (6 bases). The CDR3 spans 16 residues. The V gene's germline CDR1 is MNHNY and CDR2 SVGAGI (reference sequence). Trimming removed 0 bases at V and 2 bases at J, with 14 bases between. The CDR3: CASSYSGREPTYEQYF. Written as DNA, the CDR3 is TGTGCCAGCAGTTACTCTGGCCGGGAGCCCACCTACGAGCAGTACTTC.